Presented here are 20 T cell receptor beta chains from one specimen sequenced in a study of Ad26.COV2.S vaccination and SARS-CoV-2 variants. Clones were sequenced by immunoSEQ multiplex PCR, and TCRdb holds only the in-frame ones, with some missing. In the table there are some 340,000 clones, about 86% of which are singletons. Treatment specified: around 19 received Ad26.COV2.S at low or high dose, single or two shots; 5 received placebo; per-sample allocation not given. All samples were drawn on day 63, counting from the first vaccine or placebo injection. This specimen was peripheral blood, taken in a trial of Ad26.COV2.S vaccine versus placebo. The receptors stem from a person between 18 and 60 years old who received the Ad26.COV2.S COVID-19 vaccine or a placebo.

This clone has only a few counts. The V and J genes are TRBV12-3 or TRBV12-4 and TRBJ2-2; the D is unclear. There are 13 residues in the CDR3. The V gene lost 6 bases and the J gene lost 4 bases, with 9 bases spanning the gap. This chain's CDR3 is CASSPRSTGELFF. CDR3 nucleotide sequence: TGTGCCAGCAGCCCCCGGAGCACCGGGGAGCTGTTTTTT.

The chain carries TRBV15 and TRBJ2-7; the D call may be TRBD1 or TRBD2 (5 bases each). The CDR3 is 13 amino acids. With 3 bases removed from V and 5 bases from J, the gap between germline ends came to 11 bases. In germline, CDR1 is LNHNV, CDR2 YYDKDF (reference sequence). This chain's CDR3 is CATSRGDAHEQYF. CDR3 nucleotides: TGTGCCACCAGCAGGGGGGACGCCCACGAGCAGTACTTC.

Ten or more counts support this clone. In DNA, the CDR3 is TGTGCCAGCAGCTTAGTAGGCCAGGGGGCATCCTACAATGAGCAGTTCTTC. Protein product: CASSLVGQGASYNEQFF. V usage is TRBV7-2 and J usage is TRBJ2-1; 8 nucleotides agree with TRBD1. CDR3 size: 17 residues. V was clipped by 1 base and J by 1 base; unmatched bases: 6. CDR1 and CDR2 from the germline V gene are SGHTA and FQGNSA. The whole variable domain, filled in from reference TRBV7-2 and TRBJ2-1, reads GAGVSQSPSNKVTEKGKDVELRCDPISGHTALYWYRQSLGQGLEFLIYFQGNSAPDKSGLPSDRFSAERTGGSVSTLTIQRTQQEDSAVYLCASSLVGQGASYNEQFFGPGTRLTVL.

The chain couples TRBV5-1 to TRBJ2-1, with TRBD2 matching over 9 bases. V gave up 4 bases and J gave up 5 bases; unmatched junction bases: 7. In germline, CDR1 is SGHRS, CDR2 YFSETQ. The CDR3 contains 15 residues. CDR3: CASSPSGGLDNEQFF. Here the CDR3 DNA reads TGCGCCAGCAGCCCGAGCGGGGGGCTTGACAATGAGCAGTTCTTC.

This chain joins TRBV18 and TRBJ2-7; tentative D call: TRBD1 (5 bases). Germline V gene lookup returns CDR1 KGHSH and CDR2 LQKENI. V was trimmed by 11 bases and J by 5 bases, leaving 22 bases between them. The CDR3 covers 14 residues. The CDR3 DNA follows: TGTGCCTCGGACCCCGGCGACAGACTCGACGAGCAGTACTTC. Its protein product is CASDPGDRLDEQYF.

The chain joins TRBV5-4 to TRBJ2-1; 8 bases fit TRBD2. Losses at the gene ends were 4 bases for V and 9 bases for J; bases not matched to a gene: 9. Germline-derived CDR1 and CDR2 are SGHNT and YYREEE (reference sequence). The CDR3 extends over 14 amino acids. CDR3 region: CASSRGLGDGEQFF. The CDR3 nucleotides are TGTGCCAGCAGCAGGGGACTAGGGGACGGTGAGCAGTTCTTC.

This chain links TRBV7-2 with TRBJ1-2; D gene unclear. The CDR3 length is 12 residues. V was trimmed by 2 bases and J by 5 bases, leaving 6 bases between them. The germline V gene has CDR1 SGHTA and CDR2 FQGNSA. The CDR3 DNA follows: TGTGCCAGCAGCTTAAGTCAATATGGCTACACCTTC. Translating it yields CASSLSQYGYTF.

This clone was seen once. The J gene is TRBJ2-6, the V gene TRBV5-6; 8 nucleotides agree with TRBD1. With 4 bases clipped from V and 0 bases from J, the junction kept 9 bases outside the gene matches. The CDR3 runs to 18 residues. Germline V lookup: CDR1 SGHDT, CDR2 YYEEEE. The CDR3 bases are TGTGCCAGCAGCACTGAAGAACAGGGGGTCTCTGGGGCCAACGTCCTGACTTTC. Its protein is CASSTEEQGVSGANVLTF.

This clone was detected only a few times. The gene calls are TRBV7-9 and TRBJ1-2, with 7 nucleotides matching TRBD1. Germline V gene data show CDR1 as SEHNR and CDR2 as FQNEAQ (reference sequence). The CDR3 is 15 residues long. V gave up 6 bases and J gave up 1 base; unmatched junction bases: 8. As DNA, the CDR3 is TGTGCCAGCAGTTCGGGACAGTACATTAACTATGGCTACACCTTC. Amino acid sequence: CASSSGQYINYGYTF.

This chain joins TRBV5-1 and TRBJ1-1; D is unclear. The CDR3 covers 16 residues. Germline CDR1 and CDR2: SGHRS and YFSETQ. Deletions cut 0 bases from V and 1 base from J, with 13 bases between. CDR3 region: CASSLGYGEANTEAFF. The DNA of the CDR3 is TGCGCCAGCAGCTTGGGTTATGGGGAGGCGAACACTGAAGCTTTCTTT.

V gene TRBV28 combines with J gene TRBJ1-2; D not certain. CDR1 and CDR2 from the germline V gene are MDHEN and SYDVKM. V was shortened by 6 bases and J by 9 bases, with 14 bases between the two germline ends. CDR3 length: 12 amino acids. Written as DNA, the CDR3 is TGTGCCAGCAGCTCGGGCCCAGGTCGCTACACCTTC. It codes for CASSSGPGRYTF.

The rearrangement uses TRBV5-4 and TRBJ2-4; the match to TRBD2 covers 10 bases. The CDR3 loop spans 19 amino acids. V shed 0 bases and J 2 bases; nucleotides not matched to a gene: 11. Germline V gene data show CDR1 as SGHNT and CDR2 as YYREEE (reference sequence). The CDR3 DNA reads TGTGCCAGCAGCTTGGGAGCGGGGGGGGCCTTCGGACCCAAAAACATTCAGTACTTC. Translated: CASSLGAGGAFGPKNIQYF.

This chain links TRBV12-3 or TRBV12-4 with TRBJ2-5, with 9 bases that match TRBD1. The CDR3 loop spans 13 amino acids. The V segment lost 6 bases and the J segment 4 bases; nucleotides outside the gene matches: 3. In nucleotides, the CDR3 is TGTGCCAGCAGGGGGGGACAGGGAGAGACCCAGTACTTC. It encodes CASRGGQGETQYF.

The chain uses TRBV9 and TRBJ1-2, with D unresolved. There are 15 residues in the CDR3. Germline CDR1 is SGDLS and CDR2 is YYNGEE. The germline V and J ends were trimmed by 0 bases and 0 bases, with 9 bases remaining between them. In DNA, the CDR3 is TGTGCCAGCAGCGTAGAACTGGGGTCTAACTATGGCTACACCTTC. This gives the protein CASSVELGSNYGYTF.

V and J are TRBV3-1 (or the pseudogene TRBV3-2) and TRBJ2-7, with unresolved D. This CDR3 contains 17 residues. V lost 0 bases and J 1 base, leaving 16 bases between the germline ends. Germline V gene sequence: CDR1 LGHDT, CDR2 YNNKEL (reference sequence). The CDR3 protein is CASSQEGKGTQSYEQYF. The CDR3 nucleotides are TGTGCCAGCAGCCAAGAAGGGAAGGGAACACAGTCCTACGAGCAGTACTTC.

This clone is a singleton in its sample. The rearrangement joins TRBV4-3 to TRBJ1-2; no reliable D call. Trimming cost V 0 bases and J 3 bases, with 8 bases left between them. The CDR3 is 14 amino acids. The germline gives CDR1 LGHNA, CDR2 YSLEER. The CDR3 spells CASSQEKGYYGYTF. DNA of the CDR3: TGCGCCAGCAGCCAAGAGAAGGGATACTATGGCTACACCTTC.

The chain recombines TRBV6-2 or TRBV6-3 with TRBJ1-5; the match to TRBD1 covers 8 bases. Looked up from germline, CDR1 is MNHEY and CDR2 is SVGEGT. The CDR3 is 16 residues long. The V and J ends lost 2 bases and 2 bases, in that order; junction bases with no gene match: 5. This chain's CDR3 is CASSYAGGVGNQPQHF. In DNA form, the CDR3 reads TGTGCCAGCAGTTACGCAGGGGGCGTGGGCAATCAGCCCCAGCATTTT.

V gene TRBV2 combines with J gene TRBJ1-6; D might be TRBD1 (6 bases). This CDR3 contains 16 residues. The V end lost 6 bases, the J end lost 6 bases, and 18 bases lay between the germline ends. CDR1 is SNHLY and CDR2 is FYNNEI in the germline V gene. The CDR3 is CASSPQRGGSNSPLHF. The CDR3 DNA reads as TGTGCCAGCAGCCCCCAGAGAGGGGGAAGTAATTCACCCCTCCACTTT. Supplemented by reference TRBV2 and TRBJ1-6, the full variable domain reads EPEVTQTPSHQVTQMGQEVILRCVPISNHLYFYWYRQILGQKVEFLVSFYNNEISEKSEIFDDQFSVERPDGSNFTLKIRSTKLEDSAMYFCASSPQRGGSNSPLHFGNGTRLTVT.

J is TRBJ2-7 and V is TRBV6-5; 8 bases fit TRBD1. Germline CDR1 is MNHEY and CDR2 is SVGAGI. CDR3 length: 15 amino acids. The V segment lost 4 bases and the J segment 0 bases; nucleotides outside the gene matches: 5. CDR3: CASSSGGLASYEQYF. DNA of the CDR3: TGTGCCAGCAGTTCAGGGGGCCTCGCCTCCTACGAGCAGTACTTC.

The chain is built from TRBV7-6 and TRBJ1-4; 7 bases are shared with TRBD1. Losses at the gene ends were 3 bases for V and 14 bases for J; bases not matched to a gene: 6. The CDR3 runs 12 residues. Germline-derived CDR1 and CDR2 are SGHVS and FNYEAQ. The CDR3 bases are TGTGCCAGCAGCTTCTACGGGACAGAGCTGTTTTTT. Protein: CASSFYGTELFF.